The next 18 T cell receptor beta chains were all read from a single sample in a study of cytomegalovirus exposure and HLA in healthy donors. Both 60 Vbeta primers and 13 Jbeta primers went into the PCR. Using immunoSEQ multiplex PCR, the repertoire was profiled, and TCRdb retains in-frame clones only, with some absent. The sample lists 150,000 to 180,000 clones, over 70% seen once, with 2% to 2.5% in the top ten. Material for sequencing was PBMCs. The receptors derive from a man aged 25-40 years in good health and CMV-seronegative.

The rearrangement joins TRBV4-2 to TRBJ2-1; 8 bases map to TRBD2. V gave up 4 bases and J gave up 9 bases; unmatched junction bases: 8. CDR1 and CDR2 from the germline V gene are LGHNA and YNFKEQ. The CDR3 totals 14 residues. Here the CDR3 reads CASSRPGLDSEQFF. The CDR3 region has the DNA TGTGCCAGCAGCCGGCCGGGACTAGATAGTGAGCAGTTCTTC.

This clone appeared a few times. The chain couples TRBV14 to TRBJ2-3, with 10 bases identical to TRBD2. CDR1 is SGHDN and CDR2 is FVKESK in the germline V gene. There are 15 residues in the CDR3. V lost 4 bases, J lost 2 bases, and 3 bases stayed unmatched. CDR3 loop: CASSRTSGDTDTQYF. CDR3 bases: TGTGCCAGCAGCCGGACTAGCGGAGACACAGATACGCAGTATTTT. The whole variable domain, remainder taken from reference TRBV14 and TRBJ2-3, is EAGVTQFPSHSVIEKGQTVTLRCDPISGHDNLYWYRRVMGKEIKFLLHFVKESKQDESGMPNNRFLAERTGGTYSTLKVQPAELEDSGVYFCASSRTSGDTDTQYFGPGTRLTVL.

The chain couples TRBV28 to TRBJ2-7; 7 nucleotides match TRBD2. CDR1 and CDR2 (germline): MDHEN, SYDVKM. CDR3 length: 18 residues. V dropped 3 bases and J dropped 3; count of bases not matched to a gene: 17. In nucleotides, the CDR3 is TGTGCCAGCAGTTTCCCCCCTGGAGAAGCGGGGACTGACTACGAGCAGTACTTC. Translation: CASSFPPGEAGTDYEQYF.

This clone was recorded once. V gene TRBV5-1 combines with J gene TRBJ1-2, with a weak D call TRBD1 (6 bases). Germline values: CDR1 SGHRS, CDR2 YFSETQ. V gave up 1 base and J gave up 0 bases, with 7 bases separating them. CDR3 length: 14 residues. CDR3 amino acids: CASSLTGSNYGYTF. The CDR3 DNA follows: TGCGCCAGCAGCTTGACAGGGTCTAACTATGGCTACACCTTC.

The V and J genes are TRBV7-2 and TRBJ2-1, with 11 bases identical to TRBD2. CDR1 is SGHTA and CDR2 is FQGNSA in the germline V gene. V was pared by 6 bases and J by 3 bases, with 1 base of the junction left unmatched. This CDR3 is built from 14 residues. DNA of the CDR3: TGTGCCAGCAGGACTAGCGGGGTCTACAATGAGCAGTTCTTC. Its protein product is CASRTSGVYNEQFF.

The CDR3 spells CASSKVLGWAGGLNTEAFF. In DNA, the CDR3 is TGTGCCAGCAGCAAAGTTCTCGGTTGGGCAGGGGGCCTGAACACTGAAGCTTTCTTT. The chain couples TRBV21-1 to TRBJ1-1; the D segment call TRBD1 is taken from the table without a DNA check. TRBV21-1 constitutes a pseudogene. The length of the CDR3 is 19 residues.

V usage is TRBV14 and J usage is TRBJ2-5; 8 positions agree with TRBD1. The CDR3 is 14 amino acids. The V gene's germline CDR1 is SGHDN and CDR2 FVKESK. Trimming at V came to 4 bases and at J to 6 bases, leaving 7 bases not matched to a gene. The CDR3 region has the DNA TGTGCCAGCAGCCGCACAGGGGGAAGGCAGACCCAGTACTTC. Its protein is CASSRTGGRQTQYF.

This clone occurred a few times. This chain uses TRBV6-5 with TRBJ2-7; D possibly corresponds to TRBD2 (5 bases). V was shortened by 4 bases and J by 7 bases, with 17 bases between the two germline ends. Germline V gene sequence: CDR1 MNHEY, CDR2 SVGAGI. The CDR3 totals 14 residues. CDR3 sequence (DNA): TGTGCCAGCAGTTCCGGGATCCCCCTTTTGGAGCAGTACTTC. It translates to CASSSGIPLLEQYF.

In its sample, this clone was seen a few times. This chain joins TRBV6-1 and TRBJ1-1, with D perhaps TRBD1 (6 bases). The germline V gene has CDR1 MNHNS and CDR2 SASEGT. Trimming stripped 5 bases from V and 0 bases from J, with 10 bases between. This CDR3 is built from 14 residues. This CDR3 is CASSKDRMNTEAFF. The DNA of the CDR3 is TGTGCCAGCAGTAAGGACAGAATGAACACTGAAGCTTTCTTT.

The J gene is TRBJ1-5, the V gene TRBV28; 7 positions agree with TRBD1. The CDR3 consists of 14 residues. Per germline, CDR1 MDHEN and CDR2 SYDVKM. Losses at the gene ends were 6 bases for V and 2 bases for J; bases not matched to a gene: 4. CDR3 sequence (DNA): TGTGCCAGCAGACTAACAGGGGGCAATCAGCCCCAGCATTTT. Residues: CASRLTGGNQPQHF.

The chain recombines TRBV6-1 with TRBJ2-3; the match to TRBD2 covers 7 bases. This CDR3 has 14 residues. Per germline, CDR1 MNHNS and CDR2 SASEGT. The V and J ends lost 6 bases and 2 bases, in that order; junction bases with no gene match: 5. The CDR3 nucleotides read TGTGCCAGCAGCTCAGCGGGGTCCACAGATACGCAGTATTTT. Protein sequence: CASSSAGSTDTQYF.

The chain couples TRBV7-9 to TRBJ1-4, with 9 bases fitting TRBD1. The CDR3 contains 17 residues. Trimming cost V 5 bases and J 2 bases; bases outside gene matches: 9. Germline-derived CDR1 and CDR2 are SEHNR and FQNEAQ (reference sequence). The CDR3 region is CASSLWTGAWTNEKLFF. CDR3 DNA sequence: TGTGCCAGCAGCCTATGGACAGGGGCATGGACTAATGAAAAACTGTTTTTT.

The rearrangement links TRBV2 to TRBJ1-1; 9 nucleotides match TRBD1. The CDR3 totals 15 residues. Germline assignment: CDR1 SNHLY and CDR2 FYNNEI. The J segment lost 5 bases and the V segment lost 3 bases, leaving 7 bases of the junction unmatched. CDR3 sequence: CASSDGQGWGTEAFF. The CDR3 DNA sequence: TGTGCCAGCAGTGATGGACAGGGGTGGGGAACTGAAGCTTTCTTT.

The rearrangement uses TRBV28 and TRBJ2-5; possibly TRBD1 for D (6 bases). CDR3 size: 14 residues. The V end lost 3 bases, the J end lost 6 bases, and 14 bases lay between the germline ends. Germline V gene sequence: CDR1 MDHEN, CDR2 SYDVKM. CDR3 amino acids: CASSFLQGMKTQYF. The CDR3 nucleotides read TGTGCCAGCAGTTTCCTGCAGGGGATGAAGACCCAGTACTTC. The full variable domain, rest sourced from reference TRBV28 and TRBJ2-5, is DVKVTQSSRYLVKRTGEKVFLECVQDMDHENMFWYRQDPGLGLRLIYFSYDVKMKEKGDIPEGYSVSREKKERFSLILESASTNQTSMYLCASSFLQGMKTQYFGPGTRLLVL.

The chain has TRBV5-1 and TRBJ1-6; D not certain. CDR3 length equals 14 residues. Trimming cost V 0 bases and J 10 bases, with 11 bases left between them. The germline gives CDR1 SGHRS, CDR2 YFSETQ. The CDR3 DNA reads as TGCGCCAGCAGCTTGGGGCAGTCGGGGTCACCCCTCCACTTT. Protein: CASSLGQSGSPLHF.

The rearrangement links TRBV5-6 to TRBJ1-2; 8 positions match TRBD1. The CDR3 is made up of 17 amino acids. Trimming removed 0 bases from V and 4 bases from J; junction bases left unmatched: 11. The germline CDR1 and CDR2 sequences are SGHDT and YYEEEE. The DNA for the CDR3 is TGTGCCAGCAGCTTGGCCGGGAGACAGGGGAGAATCTATGGCTACACCTTC. Translated, it gives CASSLAGRQGRIYGYTF.

The CDR3 DNA is TGCAGTGCAACCGACAGGTCCGGCTACACCTTC. Protein product: CSATDRSGYTF. The chain joins TRBV20-1 to TRBJ1-2; the D gene is possibly TRBD1 (6 bases). V dropped 6 bases and J dropped 8 bases, with 13 bases sitting between them. The CDR3 runs 11 residues. The germline gives CDR1 DFQATT, CDR2 SNEGSKA (reference sequence).

The chain carries TRBV30 and TRBJ2-7, with D possibly TRBD2 on 6 matching bases. The germline V gene encodes CDR1 GTSNPN and CDR2 SVGIG (reference sequence). V was pared by 3 bases and J by 5 bases, with 11 bases between. The CDR3 consists of 12 residues. CDR3 protein: CAWRRGLHEQYF. Written as DNA, the CDR3 is TGTGCCTGGAGGCGGGGCTTACACGAGCAGTACTTC.